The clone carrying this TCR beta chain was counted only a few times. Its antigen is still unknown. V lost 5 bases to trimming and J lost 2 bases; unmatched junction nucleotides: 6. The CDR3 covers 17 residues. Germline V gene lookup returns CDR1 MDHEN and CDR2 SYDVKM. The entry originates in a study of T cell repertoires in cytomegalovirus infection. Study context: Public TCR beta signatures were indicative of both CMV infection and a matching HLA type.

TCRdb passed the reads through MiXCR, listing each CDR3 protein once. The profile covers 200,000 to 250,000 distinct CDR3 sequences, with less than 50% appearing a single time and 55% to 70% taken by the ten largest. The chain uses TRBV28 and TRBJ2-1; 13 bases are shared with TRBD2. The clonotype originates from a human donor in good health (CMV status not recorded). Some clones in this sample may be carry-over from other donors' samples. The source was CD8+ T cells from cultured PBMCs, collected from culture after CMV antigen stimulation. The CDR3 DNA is TGTGCCAGCAGTAGACCCGGACTAGCGGGAGCCTACAATGAGCAGTTCTTC. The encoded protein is CASSRPGLAGAYNEQFF.